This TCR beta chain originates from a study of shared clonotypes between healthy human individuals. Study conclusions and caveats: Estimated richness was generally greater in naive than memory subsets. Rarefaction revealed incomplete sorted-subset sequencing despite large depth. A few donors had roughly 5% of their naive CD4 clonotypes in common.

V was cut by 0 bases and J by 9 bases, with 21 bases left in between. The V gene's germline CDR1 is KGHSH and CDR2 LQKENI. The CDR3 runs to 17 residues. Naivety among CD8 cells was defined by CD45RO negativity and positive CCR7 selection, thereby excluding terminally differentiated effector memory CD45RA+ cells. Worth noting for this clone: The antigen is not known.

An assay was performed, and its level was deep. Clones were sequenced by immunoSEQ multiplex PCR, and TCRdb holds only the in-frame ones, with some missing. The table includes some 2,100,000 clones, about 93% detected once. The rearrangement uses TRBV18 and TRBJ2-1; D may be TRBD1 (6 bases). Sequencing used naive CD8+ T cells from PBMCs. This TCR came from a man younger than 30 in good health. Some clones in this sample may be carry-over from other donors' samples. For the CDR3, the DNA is TGTGCCAGCTCACCACCTACCGGGACACCTTCCAGTGGTGAGCAGTTCTTC. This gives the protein CASSPPTGTPSSGEQFF.